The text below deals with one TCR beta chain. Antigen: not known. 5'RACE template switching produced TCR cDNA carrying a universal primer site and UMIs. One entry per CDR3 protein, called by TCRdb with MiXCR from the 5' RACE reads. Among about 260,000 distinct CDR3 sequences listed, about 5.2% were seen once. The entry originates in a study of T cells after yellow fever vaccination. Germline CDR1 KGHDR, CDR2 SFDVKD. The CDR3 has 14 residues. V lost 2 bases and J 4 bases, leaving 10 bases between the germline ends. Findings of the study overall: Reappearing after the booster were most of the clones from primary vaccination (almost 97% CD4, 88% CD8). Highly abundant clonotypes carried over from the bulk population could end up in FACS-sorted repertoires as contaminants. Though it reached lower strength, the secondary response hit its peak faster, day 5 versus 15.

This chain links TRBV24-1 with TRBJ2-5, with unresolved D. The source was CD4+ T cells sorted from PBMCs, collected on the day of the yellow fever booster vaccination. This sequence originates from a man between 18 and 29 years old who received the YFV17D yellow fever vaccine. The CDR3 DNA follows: TGTGCCACCAGTGATTCAGAAGGCGTAGAGACCCAGTACTTC. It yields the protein CATSDSEGVETQYF.